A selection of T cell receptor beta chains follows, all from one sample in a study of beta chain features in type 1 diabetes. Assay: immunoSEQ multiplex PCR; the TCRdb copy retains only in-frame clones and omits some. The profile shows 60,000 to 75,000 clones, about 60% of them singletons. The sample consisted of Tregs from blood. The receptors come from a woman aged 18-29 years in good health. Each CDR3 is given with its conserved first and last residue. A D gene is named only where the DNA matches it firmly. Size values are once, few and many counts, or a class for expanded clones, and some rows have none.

DNA: TGTGCCTGGAGTGTCGGTCAGGGGCCCTGGTACGAGCAGTACTTC; CDR3: CAWSVGQGPWYEQYF; J: TRBJ2-7; V: TRBV30; size: -; D: -
DNA: TGTGCCAGCAGCTGGGCCCCATACAATGAGCAGTTCTTC; CDR3: CASSWAPYNEQFF; J: TRBJ2-1; V: TRBV7-3; size: -; D: -
DNA: TGTGCCAGCTCCCAACTAGCGGGGGGAGCTGAGCAGTTCTTC; CDR3: CASSQLAGGAEQFF; J: TRBJ2-1; V: TRBV18; size: -; D: TRBD2
DNA: TGTGCCAGCAGCTTTAAGGGGGTCCACCGGGCCCAGCATTTT; CDR3: CASSFKGVHRAQHF; J: TRBJ1-5; V: TRBV7-3; size: -; D: -
DNA: TGTGCCAGCAGCCCACGGGACAAAGGGGGAAGCAAACCCCATCACAATCAGCCCCAGCATTTT; CDR3: CASSPRDKGGSKPHHNQPQHF; J: TRBJ1-5; V: TRBV4-2; size: -; D: -
DNA: TGCGCCAGCAGCTTGGGGGCTGAAGAGACCCAGTACTTC; CDR3: CASSLGAEETQYF; J: TRBJ2-5; V: TRBV5-1; size: -; D: -
DNA: TGTGCCAGCAGTTACACACAGGGATATGGCTACACCTTC; CDR3: CASSYTQGYGYTF; J: TRBJ1-2; V: TRBV6-6; size: few; D: -
DNA: TGTGCCAGCAGGGGGCTTTTCGGTCTCGCCTACGAGCAGTACTTC; CDR3: CASRGLFGLAYEQYF; J: TRBJ2-7; V: TRBV6-1; size: -; D: -
DNA: TGTGCCAGCTCACCAAGCGGGAGGGTCTACAATGAGCAGTTCTTC; CDR3: CASSPSGRVYNEQFF; J: TRBJ2-1; V: TRBV18; size: -; D: TRBD2
DNA: TGTGCCAGTAGTATTTTCGACACTGAAGCTTTCTTT; CDR3: CASSIFDTEAFF; J: TRBJ1-1; V: TRBV19; size: -; D: -
DNA: TGCGCCAGCAGCTTGGATCCAGCGGGGGGCTCTAGGACCGGGGAGCTGTTTTTT; CDR3: CASSLDPAGGSRTGELFF; J: TRBJ2-2; V: TRBV5-1; size: -; D: TRBD2